This T cell receptor beta chain appears in the sequencing data of a study of T-cell reconstitution after alpha-beta-depleted transplantation in children. The V end was cut by 1 base, the J end by 0 bases, with 8 bases between. The CDR3 extends over 16 amino acids. Germline-derived CDR1 and CDR2 are SGHRS and YFSETQ. The authors prepared the TCRbeta library with unique molecular identifiers. TCRdb redid the calling of the PCR reads with MiXCR, one entry per CDR3 protein. The sample lists more than 85,000 distinct CDR3 sequences; approximately 10% were seen once. This clonotype showed up many times. The starting material was PBMCs from the stem cell graft donor, obtained from the stem cell graft. This clonotype originated in a human donor who donated a stem cell graft to a child with acute lymphoblastic leukemia. The chain combines TRBV5-1 with TRBJ2-6, with D uncertain. CDR3 amino acids: CASSLTTVSGANVLTF. The CDR3 DNA reads TGCGCCAGCAGCTTGACTACTGTCTCTGGGGCCAACGTCCTGACTTTC.